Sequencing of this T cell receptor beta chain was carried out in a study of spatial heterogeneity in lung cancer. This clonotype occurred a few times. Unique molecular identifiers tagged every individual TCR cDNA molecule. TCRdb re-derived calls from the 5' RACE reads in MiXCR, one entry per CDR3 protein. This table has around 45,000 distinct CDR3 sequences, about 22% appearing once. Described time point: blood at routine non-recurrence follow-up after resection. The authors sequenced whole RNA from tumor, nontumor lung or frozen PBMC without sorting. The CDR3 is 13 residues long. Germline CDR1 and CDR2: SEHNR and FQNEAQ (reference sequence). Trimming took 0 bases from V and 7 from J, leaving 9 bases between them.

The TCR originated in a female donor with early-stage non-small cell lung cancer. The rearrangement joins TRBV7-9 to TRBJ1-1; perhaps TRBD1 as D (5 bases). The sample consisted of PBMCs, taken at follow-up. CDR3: CASSLANQGEAFF. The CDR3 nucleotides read TGTGCCAGCAGCTTAGCGAACCAGGGTGAAGCTTTCTTT.